A single sample gave rise to the 13 T cell receptor beta chains below, sequenced in a study of T cell changes during pregnancy in multiple sclerosis. Repertoires were generated with immunoSEQ multiplex PCR, while TCRdb's copy carries only in-frame clones and drops some. The repertoire holds 100,000 or so clones, with approximately 90% as singletons. The sequences come from peripheral blood, collected after pregnancy. The receptors derive from a female donor with multiple sclerosis, enrolled in a pregnancy study.

J is TRBJ2-1 and V is TRBV7-6; 7 bases agree with TRBD2. V shed 2 bases and J 4 bases; nucleotides not matched to a gene: 5. Germline CDR1 and CDR2: SGHVS and FNYEAQ. There are 15 residues in the CDR3. Here the CDR3 reads CASSLTSGDYNEQFF. CDR3 bases: TGTGCCAGCAGCTTAACAAGCGGGGATTACAATGAGCAGTTCTTC.

This clone has more than one count but fewer than ten. CDR3 nucleotide sequence: TGTGCCAGCAGCACAGGGGGCCGCTGGGATACGCAGTATTTT. It encodes CASSTGGRWDTQYF. The V call is TRBV7-8, the J call TRBJ2-3; TRBD1 aligns across 9 bases. The CDR3 extends over 14 amino acids. V dropped 5 bases and J dropped 6; count of bases not matched to a gene: 6. The V gene's germline CDR1 is SGHVS and CDR2 FQNEAQ.

This clone has only one observation. CDR3 in DNA: TGTGCCACCAGCTATCCCAGCAATCAGCCCCAGCATTTT. It encodes CATSYPSNQPQHF. V and J are TRBV15 and TRBJ1-5; D not certain. This CDR3 has 13 amino acids. Deletions cut 5 bases from V and 1 base from J, with 6 bases between. Germline V gene lookup returns CDR1 LNHNV and CDR2 YYDKDF (reference sequence).

The chain joins TRBV28 to TRBJ2-1; 12 nucleotides agree with TRBD1. Germline CDR1 reads MDHEN; CDR2 reads SYDVKM. This CDR3 comprises 18 residues. The junction had 17 bases not matched to a gene; V was cut back by 5 bases and J by 9 bases. The CDR3 region has the DNA TGTGCCAGCAGTATAACCCGAGGCAGGGACAGGGGGCGGAGTGAGCAGTTCTTC. Translated: CASSITRGRDRGRSEQFF.

This chain uses TRBV9 with TRBJ1-1; 11 bases fit TRBD1. CDR1 and CDR2 (germline): SGDLS, YYNGEE. This CDR3 is 14 amino acids long. Losses at the gene ends were 3 bases for V and 7 bases for J; bases not matched to a gene: 5. CDR3 protein: CASSAWTGGSEAFF. CDR3 bases: TGTGCCAGCAGCGCCTGGACAGGGGGCAGTGAAGCTTTCTTT.

V usage is TRBV11-2 and J usage is TRBJ2-5; 9 bases line up with TRBD2. The CDR3 has 17 amino acids. After removal of 1 base from V and 4 bases from J, the junction contained 10 bases not matched to a gene. Germline assignment: CDR1 SGHAT and CDR2 FQNNGV. The CDR3 coding sequence is TGTGCCAGCAGCTTAGGGGGGATAGCGGGGGTGCGAGAGACCCAGTACTTC. Protein sequence: CASSLGGIAGVRETQYF.

The chain joins TRBV5-1 to TRBJ1-1, with D tentatively TRBD1 (5 bases). Per germline, CDR1 SGHRS and CDR2 YFSETQ. This CDR3 has 16 amino acids. V lost 0 bases, J lost 4 bases, and 16 bases lay in between. Here the CDR3 reads CASSLDPGGGSTEAFF. In DNA form, the CDR3 reads TGCGCCAGCAGCTTGGACCCCGGGGGTGGGAGCACTGAAGCTTTCTTT.

This clone has a single count. V gene TRBV11-2 combines with J gene TRBJ2-7, with D perhaps matching TRBD1 (6 bases). V lost 1 base, J lost 3 bases, and 10 bases lay in between. The CDR3 has 14 amino acids. From germline, CDR1 is SGHAT and CDR2 FQNNGV. The CDR3: CASSLAGRGYEQYF. For the CDR3, the DNA is TGTGCCAGCAGCTTAGCGGGCAGGGGCTACGAGCAGTACTTC.

This chain links TRBV7-2 with TRBJ2-1; TRBD2 matches at 10 bases. The CDR3 runs to 16 residues. The germline gives CDR1 SGHTA, CDR2 FQGNSA. J lost 7 bases, V lost 0 bases, and 6 bases had no gene match. CDR3 sequence (DNA): TGTGCCAGCAGCTTAGCGGTAGCGGGGGGTAATAATGAGCAGTTCTTC. Protein sequence: CASSLAVAGGNNEQFF.

The J gene is TRBJ1-2, the V gene TRBV5-4; weak D call: TRBD1 (6 bases). Trimming stripped 2 bases from V and 4 bases from J, with 15 bases between. CDR3 length: 15 amino acids. CDR1 is SGHNT and CDR2 is YYREEE in the germline V gene (reference sequence). CDR3 DNA: TGTGCCAGCAGCTTCGAGAAACAGGGTCTCTATGGCTACACCTTC. Translating gives CASSFEKQGLYGYTF.

The rearrangement links TRBV2 to TRBJ1-4; TRBD1 aligns across 7 bases. This CDR3 has 13 residues. Unmatched junction bases numbered 1, after V lost 6 bases and J lost 3 bases. Germline lookup yields CDR1 SNHLY and CDR2 FYNNEI. As DNA, the CDR3 is TGTGCCAGCAGGACAGGGTCTAATGAAAAACTGTTTTTT. Translation gives CASRTGSNEKLFF.

The gene calls are TRBV18 and TRBJ2-5; TRBD2 aligns across 8 bases. Trimming cost V 0 bases and J 7 bases; bases outside gene matches: 1. The CDR3 sequence is 13 residues long. Germline CDR1 KGHSH, CDR2 LQKENI. CDR3 sequence reads: CASSPPGLGTQYF. The CDR3 DNA is TGTGCCAGCTCACCACCGGGACTAGGGACCCAGTACTTC.

V and J are TRBV11-2 and TRBJ2-5, with 13 nucleotides matching TRBD2. Trimming removed 5 bases from V and 5 bases from J; junction bases left unmatched: 8. CDR3 size: 16 residues. The germline CDR1 and CDR2 sequences are SGHAT and FQNNGV. CDR3 bases: TGTGCCAGCAGCCCAATGGGACTAGCGGGGCGGGAGACCCAGTACTTC. Amino acids: CASSPMGLAGRETQYF.